This TCR beta chain was profiled in a study of T cell responses to AZD1222 COVID-19 vaccine (dated by TCRdb to the early 2020s). General notes on the study: TCR sequencing was performed for 230 to 250 trial participants, of whom about 200 were given two doses of AZD1222 and 26 were given two doses of MenACWY control vaccine. Trial participants were enrolled into age subgroups of 18-55, 56-69 and 70-plus years, which contained approximately 150, 30 and 60 TCR-sequenced participants, respectively.

The investigation overall reported the following: Conclusions about previously exposed vaccinees were limited because only 6 or 7 AZD1222 recipients were SARS-CoV-2 seropositive at baseline. Vaccine-associated CD4 TCRs spanned the whole spike protein, with dominant responses in regions 160-218 and 743-854. In the small 56-69-year group, the increase in depth fell short of significance, most likely because of low power. Participants were mostly white British, with more females than males. The authors suggested clonal diversity may have been underestimated. Because no samples from the day 14 peak response were available, repertoires could be characterized only after the peak T cell response. Reportedly, close to half of the unique spike-specific TCRs recognized epitopes lying outside the regions that are mutated in the B.1.351 and B.1.1.7 variants. Spike-specific TCR breadth and depth rose significantly after two AZD1222 doses compared with day 0 and with MenACWY recipients.

The CDR3 regions of human TCRbeta chains were analyzed by immunosequencing. Under the source paper's analysis protocol: TCRs in the repertoires were compared against a reference library of SARS-CoV-2-specific TCRs that had been generated with the MIRA antigen-specificity platform. Breadth was defined as the fraction of unique TCRs that were SARS-CoV-2-associated. Depth was defined as the fraction of total T cells that were SARS-CoV-2-associated. Using the MIRA data, each spike-specific TCR was assigned both to the spike region to which the TCR was reactive and to a CD4 or CD8 class. Log10-transformed breadth and depth values were compared by one-way ANOVA with Sidak's multiple comparisons tests. TCRdb re-hosts the immuneACCESS table, in-frame sequences only. Its copies lack some clones; in the studies checked, an unresolved V gene accounts for under half of them, and the cause for the rest is not known. The V and J calls and clone size were taken over from that table, and D and trimming were inferred from the DNA. The table for this sample lists 150,000 to 200,000 clones; 92% of them were counted only once. Of the sample, around 0.98% is held by the ten largest clones.

The germline ends are 10 bases apart after V is trimmed by 0 bases and J by 1 base. The CDR3 holds 16 amino acids from the cysteine to the phenylalanine. This entry keeps only the CDR3 DNA: 48 bases, framed from base 1. Sequences SGDLS (CDR1) and YYNGEE (CDR2) are obtained from the germline V gene. This clone was recorded only once. No antigen is known for it. The sample holds no much larger clone one base away, and base qualities are not on file. The time point label for this specimen denotes: about 28 days (+/-7) after the second vaccine dose. AZD1222 recipients with second doses at about 4 weeks or about 12 weeks were pooled, because spike-specific TCR depth and breadth did not differ between schedules. Vaccinee samples came from UK trials COV001 and COV002, including a single-blind randomized controlled phase 2/3 trial of AZD1222 (ChAdOx1 nCoV-19) in healthy adults. For TCRbeta chain sequencing, PBMC samples from trial participants were taken at day 0 and at day 28 after the second dose.

The specimen comprised peripheral blood, sampled 28 days after the second AZD1222 dose. The rearrangement joined TRBV9 to TRBJ2-2; a tentative D call is TRBD2 (6 bases match). The TCR sequence derives from an adult who received the AZD1222 COVID-19 vaccine. The DNA sequence is TGTGCCAGCAGCGTAGAGGTCGGGGGGAACACCGGGGAGCTGTTTTTT. It encodes CASSVEVGGNTGELFF.